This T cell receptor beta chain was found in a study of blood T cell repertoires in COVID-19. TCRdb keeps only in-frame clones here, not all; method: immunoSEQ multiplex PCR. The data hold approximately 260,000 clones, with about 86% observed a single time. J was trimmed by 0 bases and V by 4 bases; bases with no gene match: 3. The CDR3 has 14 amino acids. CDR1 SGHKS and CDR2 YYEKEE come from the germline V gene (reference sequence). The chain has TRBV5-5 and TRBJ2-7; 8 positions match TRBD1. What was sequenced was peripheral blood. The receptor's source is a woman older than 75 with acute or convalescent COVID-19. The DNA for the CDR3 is TGTGCCAGCAGCCTGGGACAGGCCTCCTACGAGCAGTACTTC. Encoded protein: CASSLGQASYEQYF.